This TCR beta chain originates from a study of shared clonotypes between healthy human individuals. The method was immunoSEQ multiplex PCR; TCRdb's version includes in-frame clones alone and lacks a portion of them. The sample includes approximately 1.4 million clones, around 98% of them seen just once. The V and J ends lost 2 bases and 8 bases respectively, with 12 bases between them. Germline V CDR1 and CDR2: SNHLY, FYNNEI. This CDR3 has 13 amino acids. The TCR sequence derives from a young man in good health. The rearrangement links TRBV2 to TRBJ1-2; D gene ambiguous. Sequenced: naive CD4+ T cells sorted from blood. Stated subset: CD45RA+ positively selected. The CDR3 nucleotides are TGTGCCAGCAGTGAAAGAACATATGGGGGCTACACCTTC. Translated, it gives CASSERTYGGYTF.